One sample yielded the 16 T cell receptor beta chains listed below, sequenced in a study of breast tumors, draining lymph nodes, adjacent tissues. Axillary draining lymph nodes of breast cancer patients supplied the node samples. TCRdb reprocessed the multiplex PCR reads with MiXCR, giving one entry per CDR3 protein. The sample contains under 250,000 distinct CDR3 sequences, roughly 32% of which appear only once. Source material: axillary lymph node tissue. These receptors came from a female donor with breast cancer. Some clones in this sample may be carry-over from other donors' samples.

This clonotype was detected many times. The V call is TRBV24-1, the J call TRBJ2-1; TRBD2 matches 12 bases. V lost 5 bases to trimming and J lost 6 bases; unmatched junction nucleotides: 13. This CDR3 region has 18 residues. Per germline, CDR1 KGHDR and CDR2 SFDVKD. The CDR3 nucleotides are TGTGCCACCAGTGGGTCCGGGACTAGCGGGTTGGCCCTCAATGAGCAGTTCTTC. Protein product: CATSGSGTSGLALNEQFF.

In its sample, this clonotype was seen many times. V and J are TRBV28 and TRBJ1-6; D not resolved. CDR3 length: 15 amino acids. The ends were cut back, 2 bases at V and 7 bases at J, with 12 bases in the middle. The germline gives CDR1 MDHEN, CDR2 SYDVKM. CDR3 sequence reads: CASSLTYNGNSPLHF. The CDR3 nucleotides are TGTGCCAGCAGTTTAACCTATAACGGGAATTCACCCCTCCACTTT.

This clonotype was picked up a small number of times. This chain uses TRBV19 with TRBJ1-1; no definite D call. The CDR3 length is 11 residues. V was cut by 7 bases and J by 1 base, with 4 bases left in between. Germline-derived CDR1 and CDR2 are LNHDA and SQIVND (reference sequence). The CDR3 coding sequence is TGTGCCAGTACAGAGAACACTGAAGCTTTCTTT. Its translation is CASTENTEAFF. Filled out from reference TRBV19 and TRBJ1-1, the complete variable domain reads DGGITQSPKYLFRKEGQNVTLSCEQNLNHDAMYWYRQDPGQGLRLIYYSQIVNDFQKGDIAEGYSVSREKKESFPLTVTSAQKNPTAFYLCASTENTEAFFGQGTRLTVV.

In its sample, this clonotype was seen many times. This chain joins TRBV5-5 and TRBJ2-7; 8 bases line up with TRBD1. There are 14 residues in the CDR3. Germline CDR1 and CDR2: SGHKS and YYEKEE (reference sequence). Germline trimming cut 7 bases from V and 2 bases from J; bases unmatched to any gene: 8. As DNA, the CDR3 is TGTGCCAGCTCACGGGGGACAGGTCCCTACGAGCAGTACTTC. As protein: CASSRGTGPYEQYF.

This clonotype has at least ten counts. The V call is TRBV29-1, the J call TRBJ2-7; weak D call: TRBD1 (6 bases). Germline CDR1 SQVTM, CDR2 ANQGSEA. The V and J ends lost 8 bases and 3 bases respectively, with 14 bases between them. This CDR3 comprises 12 residues. CDR3 sequence reads: CSIRGPFYEQYF. In DNA form, the CDR3 reads TGCAGCATCAGGGGCCCCTTCTACGAGCAGTACTTC.

CDR3 sequence: CASSKARNVGTDSYEQYF. CDR3 sequence (DNA): TGTGCCAGCTCAAAGGCAAGGAACGTAGGGACAGACTCCTACGAGCAGTACTTC. V and J are TRBV18 and TRBJ2-7; TRBD1 matches 7 bases. From germline, CDR1 is KGHSH and CDR2 LQKENI. CDR3 size: 18 residues. V was clipped by 5 bases and J by 0 bases; unmatched bases: 16.

This clonotype was found many times. The J gene is TRBJ2-1, the V gene TRBV7-8; 9 bases line up with TRBD2. The CDR3 is made up of 14 amino acids. The junction had 9 bases not matched to a gene; V was cut back by 1 base and J by 14 bases. The V gene's germline CDR1 is SGHVS and CDR2 FQNEAQ. Written as DNA, the CDR3 is TGTGCCAGCAGCTTAGGGGGGTTAGCGGGAGACGAGTTCTTC. This gives the protein CASSLGGLAGDEFF.

V usage is TRBV13 and J usage is TRBJ2-1, with 10 bases identical to TRBD2. This CDR3 contains 14 residues. Looked up from germline, CDR1 is PRHDT and CDR2 is FYEKMQ (reference sequence). The trim removed 3 bases at V and 9 bases at J, leaving 5 bases unmatched. CDR3 in amino acids: CASSFQREGGEQFF. CDR3 in DNA: TGTGCCAGCAGCTTCCAGCGGGAGGGCGGTGAGCAGTTCTTC. Full variable domain (outside the CDR3, taken from reference TRBV13 and TRBJ2-1): AAGVIQSPRHLIKEKRETATLKCYPIPRHDTVYWYQQGPGQDPQFLISFYEKMQSDKGSIPDRFSAQQFSDYHSELNMSSLELGDSALYFCASSFQREGGEQFFGPGTRLTVL.

This clonotype was observed many times. This could be a read error, since a much larger clone is one nucleotide away. The CDR3 ends on some other residue instead of the conserved phenylalanine or tryptophan, so this is likely a read error. This rearrangement joins TRBV9 to TRBJ2-1; 8 nucleotides line up with TRBD2. Trimming at V came to 4 bases and at J to 9 bases, leaving 6 bases not matched to a gene. Germline CDR1 and CDR2: SGDLS and YYNGEE. The CDR3 runs 13 residues. CDR3 coding DNA: TGTGCCAGCAGCCTAAAGCGGGGGAGTGAGCAGTTCTCC. Encoded protein: CASSLKRGSEQFS.

The genes are TRBV2 and TRBJ1-3; 9 bases map to TRBD1. Germline V gives CDR1 SNHLY, CDR2 FYNNEI. The junction had 4 bases not matched to a gene; V was cut back by 7 bases and J by 3 bases. This CDR3 region has 14 residues. The CDR3 loop reads CASTGQGDGNTIYF. CDR3 DNA: TGTGCCAGCACGGGACAGGGAGATGGAAACACCATATATTTT.

This clonotype was counted a few times. The V gene is TRBV27, the J gene TRBJ2-2; D might be TRBD1 (6 bases). The CDR3 runs 17 residues. CDR1 and CDR2 from the germline V gene are MNHEY and SMNVEV (reference sequence). Between the trimmed V and J ends, which lost 2 bases and 2 bases, there was a span of 15 bases. The CDR3, as DNA: TGTGCCAGCAGTTTAAAGGGGGTTTGGGTAAACACCGGGGAGCTGTTTTTT. It codes for CASSLKGVWVNTGELFF.

In its sample, this clonotype was seen many times. The chain is built from TRBV11-3 and TRBJ2-3; TRBD1 matches at 8 bases. Germline V CDR1 and CDR2: SGHNT, YENEEA. Trimming at V came to 2 bases and at J to 4 bases, leaving 2 bases not matched to a gene. CDR3 size: 14 residues. The DNA for the CDR3 is TGTGCCAGCAGCTTAACAGGGGGTTCAGATACGCAGTATTTT. As protein: CASSLTGGSDTQYF.

This clonotype was recorded at least ten times. The CDR3 DNA follows: TGTGCCAGCAGTTACTCGACAGGGGTTGGCACAGATACGCAGTATTTT. It encodes CASSYSTGVGTDTQYF. The rearrangement links TRBV6-6 to TRBJ2-3; 8 bases are shared with TRBD1. The CDR3 spans 16 residues. CDR1 and CDR2 from the germline V gene are MNHNY and SVGAGI (reference sequence). Losses at the gene ends were 0 bases for V and 1 base for J; bases not matched to a gene: 3.

Note on this clonotype: A clone one base away is much larger, so this may be a read error. The rearrangement links TRBV5-4 to TRBJ2-4; 10 nucleotides match TRBD1. The V gene's germline CDR1 is SGHNT and CDR2 YYREEE (reference sequence). CDR3 length equals 18 residues. CDR3 DNA sequence: TGTGCCAGCAGCGTCCGGGACAGGGGCTCAATAGCCAGAAACATTCAGTACTTC. As protein: CASSVRDRGSIARNIQYF.

Only one count was recorded for this clonotype. The V gene is TRBV11-2, the J gene TRBJ2-7, with 8 nucleotides matching TRBD2. The length of the CDR3 is 15 residues. V shed 2 bases and J 7 bases; nucleotides not matched to a gene: 10. CDR1 is SGHAT and CDR2 is FQNNGV in the germline V gene. CDR3 sequence: CASSLIAGRSTEQYF. The CDR3 coding sequence is TGTGCCAGCAGCTTAATAGCGGGAAGATCTACGGAGCAGTACTTC.

Notes on this clonotype: A much larger clonotype is one base distant, so this may be a read error. This rearrangement joins TRBV6-1 to TRBJ1-2; perhaps TRBD1 as D (5 bases). CDR3 length: 14 residues. Germline V lookup: CDR1 MNHNS, CDR2 SASEGT. Trimming shortened V by 0 bases and J by 7 bases, and 12 bases separated the two germline ends. For the CDR3, the DNA is TGTGCCAGCAGTGAAGCAACAGGTCCATGTGGCTACACCTTC. Translating it yields CASSEATGPCGYTF.